This T cell receptor beta chain is drawn from a study of identical twins (TCRdb year 2016). Background on the whole study: To test whether fetal clonotypes persist, the study used deep sequencing on TCR alpha and beta repertoires from monozygotic twins, unrelated adults of various ages, and cord blood. To rule out contamination, replicate twin experiments were performed at different times with different library preparation protocols. The investigation overall reported the following: Out-of-frame TCR alpha sequences shared between twins showed an excess of low generation-probability sequences compared with coincidental sharing between unrelated individuals. In monozygotic twins, recombination models systematically underestimated out-of-frame TCR alpha sharing, but the models matched the sharing seen between unrelated individuals. Excess twin sharing in beta out-of-frame sequences was weaker because fewer shared sequences lowered the signal-to-noise ratio. Abundant cord blood beta clonotypes carried fewer insertions; young adult naive repertoires showed a weaker similar trend, while memory repertoires showed none. Because the same donors could not be followed over many years, the conclusions depended on cross-sectional statistical analysis. Invariant T cells such as MAIT and iNKT could partly confound zero-insertion analyses, although diverse VJ usage argued against such confounding for most clonotypes.

Note on this clonotype: This clone's antigen is unknown. The junction departs from germline at one end; a sequencing error may be responsible.

Measured from the cysteine to the phenylalanine, the CDR3 is 19 residues long. CDR3 DNA is the only sequence kept; it has 57 bases, read in frame from the first base. Based on the germline V gene, the CDR1 and CDR2 sequences are SNHLY and FYNNEI. All donors were healthy Caucasians. Three pairs of female monozygotic twins, all aged roughly 18 to 29 years, were included in the twin cohort. Miltenyi CD45RO+ enrichment and human naive T-cell isolation kits were used to isolate memory (CD45RO+) and naive T cells from PBMC. Library creation used 5' RACE. TCRdb shows the sequencer as Illumina HiSeq 2000. Template switching added a universal primer binding site, and the final cDNA carried a unique molecular identifier that allowed TCR cDNA molecules to be counted accurately. Specific primers in the conserved constant-segment region were used to synthesize first-strand cDNA for the TCR alpha and beta chains. To control for contamination, every cDNA library carried two barcodes: a SMART-Mk sample barcode plus Illumina barcodes. TruSeq adapter sequences and Illumina sample barcodes were added in two successive PCR steps. Sequencing of the TCR alpha and beta cDNA libraries was done on the Illumina HiSeq platform using custom primers. The original methods were these. Unique molecular identifiers were extracted from raw reads with MiGEC, and CDR3 positions were determined with MiXCR. For each individual, recombination models were inferred using an EM algorithm with the repgenHMM and IGoR tools. The tcR package in R was used for shared clonotype analysis, with sharing normalized by the product of cloneset sizes. To study raw recombination free of thymic and clonal selection effects, out-of-frame nonproductive sequences were analyzed. Using fastp at Q25 and MiXCR, TCRdb reprocessed the public reads and kept productive beta chains. For every CDR3 protein sequence, its rows merge into one entry that carries the most common genes and DNA. None of the V and J calls come from the authors' own analysis; TCRdb made them. Here the sample has approximately 280,000 distinct CDR3 sequences; more than 6.5% occur a single time. The ten largest account for more than 2% of the sample.

The sample was also reused in another study, on yellow fever vaccine responses in identical twins. From that second study: According to the authors, the vaccine-induced T cell response in identical twins seemed to be partly convergent and partly specific to each individual. In identical twins, the study followed T cell clones that responded to the vaccine with precision.

The chain couples TRBV2 to TRBJ2-3; 12 middle bases align to TRBD2. The clonotype was recovered from a woman between 18 and 29 years old in good health. Source material: memory (CD45RO+) T cells sorted from blood. The cell subset or site label of this sample denotes: CD45RO+ enriched T cells. The DNA sequence follows: TGTACCAGCAGTTTCCTCCTAGCGGGGGGGCCCCAACCCTTCGGTACGCAGTATTTT. Its translation is CTSSFLLAGGPQPFGTQYF.